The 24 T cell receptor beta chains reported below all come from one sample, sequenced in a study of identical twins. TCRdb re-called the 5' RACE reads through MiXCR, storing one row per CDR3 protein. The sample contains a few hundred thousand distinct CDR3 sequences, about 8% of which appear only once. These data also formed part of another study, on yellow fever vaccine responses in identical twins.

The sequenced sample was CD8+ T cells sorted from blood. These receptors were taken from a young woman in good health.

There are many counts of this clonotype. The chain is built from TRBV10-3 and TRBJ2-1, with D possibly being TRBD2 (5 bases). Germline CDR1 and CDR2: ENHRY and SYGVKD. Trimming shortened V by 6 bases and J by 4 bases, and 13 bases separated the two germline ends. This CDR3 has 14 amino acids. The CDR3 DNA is TGTGCCATCAGCCCGGAGGACCCATACAATGAGCAGTTCTTC. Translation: CAISPEDPYNEQFF.

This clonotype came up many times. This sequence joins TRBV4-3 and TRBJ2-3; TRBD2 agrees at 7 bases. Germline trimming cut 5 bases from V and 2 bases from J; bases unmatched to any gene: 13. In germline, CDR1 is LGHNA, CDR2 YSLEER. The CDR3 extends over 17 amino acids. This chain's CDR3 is CASSSSGVLANTDTQYF. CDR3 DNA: TGCGCCAGCAGCTCAAGCGGGGTTTTAGCGAACACAGATACGCAGTATTTT.

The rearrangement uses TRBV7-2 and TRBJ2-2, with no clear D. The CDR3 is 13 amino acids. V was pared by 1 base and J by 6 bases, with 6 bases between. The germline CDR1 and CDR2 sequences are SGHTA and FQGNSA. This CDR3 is CASSLVTAGELFF. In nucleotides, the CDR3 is TGTGCCAGCAGCTTAGTTACGGCCGGGGAGCTGTTTTTT.

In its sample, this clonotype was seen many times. The CDR3 reads CASSLDAMTYEQYF. DNA for the CDR3: TGTGCCAGCAGCTTAGATGCCATGACCTACGAGCAGTACTTC. This chain joins TRBV11-2 and TRBJ2-7; D unclear. The CDR3 is made up of 14 amino acids. V lost 0 bases to trimming and J lost 2 bases, with 8 bases between them. Germline lookup yields CDR1 SGHAT and CDR2 FQNNGV.

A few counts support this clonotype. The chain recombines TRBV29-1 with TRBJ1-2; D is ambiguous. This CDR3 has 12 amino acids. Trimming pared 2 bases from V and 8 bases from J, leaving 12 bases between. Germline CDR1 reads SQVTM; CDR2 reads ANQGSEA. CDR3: CSVERYGVGYTF. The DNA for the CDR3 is TGCAGCGTTGAACGCTATGGGGTGGGCTACACCTTC.

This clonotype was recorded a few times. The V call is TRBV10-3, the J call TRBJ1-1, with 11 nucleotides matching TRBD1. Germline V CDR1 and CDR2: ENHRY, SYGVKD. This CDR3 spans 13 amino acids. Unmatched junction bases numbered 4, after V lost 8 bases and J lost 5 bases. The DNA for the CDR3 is TGTGCCATCGGGGACAGGGGGGTGACTGAAGCTTTCTTT. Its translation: CAIGDRGVTEAFF.

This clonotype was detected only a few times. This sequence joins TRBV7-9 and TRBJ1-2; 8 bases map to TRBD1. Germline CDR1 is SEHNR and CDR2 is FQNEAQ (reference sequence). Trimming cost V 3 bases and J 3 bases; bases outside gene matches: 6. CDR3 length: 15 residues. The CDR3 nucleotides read TGTGCCAGCAGCTTTTCACCGGACAGGGACTATGGCTACACCTTC. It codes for CASSFSPDRDYGYTF.

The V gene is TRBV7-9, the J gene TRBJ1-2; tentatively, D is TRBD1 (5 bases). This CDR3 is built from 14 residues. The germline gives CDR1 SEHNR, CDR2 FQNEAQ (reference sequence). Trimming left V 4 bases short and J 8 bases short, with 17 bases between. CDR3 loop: CASSSVQGAVGYTF. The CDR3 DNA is TGTGCCAGCAGCTCAGTCCAGGGAGCGGTGGGCTACACCTTC. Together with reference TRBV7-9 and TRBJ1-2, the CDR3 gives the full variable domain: DTGVSQNPRHKITKRGQNVTFRCDPISEHNRLYWYRQTLGQGPEFLTYFQNEAQLEKSRLLSDRFSAERPKGSFSTLEIQRTEQGDSAMYLCASSSVQGAVGYTFGSGTRLTVV.

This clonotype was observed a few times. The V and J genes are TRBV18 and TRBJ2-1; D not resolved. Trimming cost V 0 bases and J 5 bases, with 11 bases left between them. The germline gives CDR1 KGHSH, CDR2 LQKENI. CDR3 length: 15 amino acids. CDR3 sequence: CASSPPSNRDNEQFF. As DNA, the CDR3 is TGTGCCAGCTCACCACCGAGTAATAGGGACAATGAGCAGTTCTTC.

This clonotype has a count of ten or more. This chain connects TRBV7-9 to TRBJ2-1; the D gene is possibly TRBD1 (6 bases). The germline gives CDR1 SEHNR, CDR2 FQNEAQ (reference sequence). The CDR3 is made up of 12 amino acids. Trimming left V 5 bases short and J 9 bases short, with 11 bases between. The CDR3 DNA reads TGTGCCAGCAGCCTAGGGGGATTTGAGCAGTTCTTC. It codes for CASSLGGFEQFF.

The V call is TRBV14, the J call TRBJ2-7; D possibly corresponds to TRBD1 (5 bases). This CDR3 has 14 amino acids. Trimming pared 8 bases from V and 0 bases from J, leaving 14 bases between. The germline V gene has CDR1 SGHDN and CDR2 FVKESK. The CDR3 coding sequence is TGTGCCAGCCGAGACAGCAAAAGCTCCTACGAGCAGTACTTC. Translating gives CASRDSKSSYEQYF.

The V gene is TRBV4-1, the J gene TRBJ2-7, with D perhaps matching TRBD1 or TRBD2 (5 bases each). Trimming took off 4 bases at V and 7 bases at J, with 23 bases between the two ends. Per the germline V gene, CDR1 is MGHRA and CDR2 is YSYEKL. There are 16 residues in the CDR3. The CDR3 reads CASSRVPGTPSREQYF. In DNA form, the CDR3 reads TGCGCCAGCAGCCGGGTGCCCGGGACCCCTTCGAGGGAGCAGTACTTC.

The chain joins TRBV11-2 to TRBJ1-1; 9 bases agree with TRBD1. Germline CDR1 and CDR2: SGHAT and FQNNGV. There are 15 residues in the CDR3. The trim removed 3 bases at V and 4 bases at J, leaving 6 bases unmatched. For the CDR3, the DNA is TGTGCCAGCAGCTTGAACAGGGGGCAGGGCACTGAAGCTTTCTTT. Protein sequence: CASSLNRGQGTEAFF. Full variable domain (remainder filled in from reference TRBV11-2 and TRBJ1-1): EAGVAQSPRYKIIEKRQSVAFWCNPISGHATLYWYQQILGQGPKLLIQFQNNGVVDDSQLPKDRFSAERLKGVDSTLKIQPAKLEDSAVYLCASSLNRGQGTEAFFGQGTRLTVV.

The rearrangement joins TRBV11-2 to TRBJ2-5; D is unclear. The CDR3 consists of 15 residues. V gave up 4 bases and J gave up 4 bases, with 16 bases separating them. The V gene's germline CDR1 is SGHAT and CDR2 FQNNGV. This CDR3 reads CASSSYPSPGETQYF. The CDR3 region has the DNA TGTGCCAGCAGCTCCTACCCCAGTCCGGGAGAGACCCAGTACTTC.

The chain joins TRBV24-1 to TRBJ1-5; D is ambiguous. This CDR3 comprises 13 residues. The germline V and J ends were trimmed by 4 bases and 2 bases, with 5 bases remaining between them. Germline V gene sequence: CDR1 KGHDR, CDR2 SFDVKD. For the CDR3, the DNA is TGTGCCACCAGTGACGGGGGCAATCAGCCCCAGCATTTT. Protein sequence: CATSDGGNQPQHF.

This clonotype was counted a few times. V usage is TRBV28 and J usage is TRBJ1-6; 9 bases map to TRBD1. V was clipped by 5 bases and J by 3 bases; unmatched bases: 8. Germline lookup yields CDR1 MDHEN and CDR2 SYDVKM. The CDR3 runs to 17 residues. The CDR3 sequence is CASSPPGDRDYNSPLHF. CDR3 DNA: TGTGCCAGCAGTCCCCCCGGGGACAGGGACTATAATTCACCCCTCCACTTT. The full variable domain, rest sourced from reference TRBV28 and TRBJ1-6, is DVKVTQSSRYLVKRTGEKVFLECVQDMDHENMFWYRQDPGLGLRLIYFSYDVKMKEKGDIPEGYSVSREKKERFSLILESASTNQTSMYLCASSPPGDRDYNSPLHFGNGTRLTVT.

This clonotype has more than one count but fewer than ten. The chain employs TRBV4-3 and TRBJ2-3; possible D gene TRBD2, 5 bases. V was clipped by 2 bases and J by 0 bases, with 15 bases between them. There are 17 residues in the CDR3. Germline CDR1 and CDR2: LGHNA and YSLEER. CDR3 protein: CASSQSRRSGSTDTQYF. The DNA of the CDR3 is TGCGCCAGCAGCCAAAGCCGGAGGAGTGGTAGCACAGATACGCAGTATTTT.

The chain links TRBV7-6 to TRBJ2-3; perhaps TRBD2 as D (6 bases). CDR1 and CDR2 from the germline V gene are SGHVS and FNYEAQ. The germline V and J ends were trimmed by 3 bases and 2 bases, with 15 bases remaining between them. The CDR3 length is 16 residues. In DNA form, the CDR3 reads TGTGCCAGCAGCTTTAGGGTGGCGGGGAACACAGATACGCAGTATTTT. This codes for CASSFRVAGNTDTQYF.

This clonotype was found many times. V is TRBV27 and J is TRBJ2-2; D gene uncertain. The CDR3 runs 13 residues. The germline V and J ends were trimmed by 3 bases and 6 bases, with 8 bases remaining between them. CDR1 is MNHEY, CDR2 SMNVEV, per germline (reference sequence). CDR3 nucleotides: TGTGCCAGCAGTTTTGGGGAAGCCGGGGAGCTGTTTTTT. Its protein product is CASSFGEAGELFF.

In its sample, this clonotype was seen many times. DNA for the CDR3: TGCGCCAGCAGCCAAGATAGGGCACCGGGAGGCACTGAAGCTTTCTTT. This sequence encodes CASSQDRAPGGTEAFF. The genes are TRBV4-3 and TRBJ1-1, with unresolved D. Germline CDR1 is LGHNA and CDR2 is YSLEER. V dropped 0 bases and J dropped 4 bases, with 15 bases sitting between them. CDR3 length: 16 amino acids.

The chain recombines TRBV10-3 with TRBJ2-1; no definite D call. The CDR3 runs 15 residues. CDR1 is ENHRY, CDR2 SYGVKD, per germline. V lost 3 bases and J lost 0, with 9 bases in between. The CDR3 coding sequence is TGTGCCATCAGTGAATCAGAGGTCTCCTACAATGAGCAGTTCTTC. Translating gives CAISESEVSYNEQFF.

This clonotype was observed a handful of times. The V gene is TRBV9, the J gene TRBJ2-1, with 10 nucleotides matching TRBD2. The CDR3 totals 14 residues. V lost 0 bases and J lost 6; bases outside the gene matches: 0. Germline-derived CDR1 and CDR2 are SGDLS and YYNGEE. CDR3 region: CASSVERGGNEQFF. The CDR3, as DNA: TGTGCCAGCAGCGTAGAGCGGGGGGGCAATGAGCAGTTCTTC.

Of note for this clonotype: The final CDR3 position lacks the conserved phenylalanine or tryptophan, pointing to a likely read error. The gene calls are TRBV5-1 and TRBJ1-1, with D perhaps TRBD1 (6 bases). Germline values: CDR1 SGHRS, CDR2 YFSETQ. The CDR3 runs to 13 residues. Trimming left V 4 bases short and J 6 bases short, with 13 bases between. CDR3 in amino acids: CASSRRGFAEAFI. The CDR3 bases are TGCGCCAGCAGCAGAAGGGGGTTCGCTGAAGCTTTCATT.

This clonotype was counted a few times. This CDR3 is CASSQPGHQSPLHF. The CDR3, as DNA: TGTGCCAGCAGCCAACCGGGACACCAGTCACCCCTCCACTTT. The chain uses TRBV27 and TRBJ1-6, with D possibly being TRBD1 (6 bases). The germline V gene has CDR1 MNHEY and CDR2 SMNVEV (reference sequence). The CDR3 extends over 14 amino acids. The V end was cut by 6 bases, the J end by 10 bases, with 16 bases between.